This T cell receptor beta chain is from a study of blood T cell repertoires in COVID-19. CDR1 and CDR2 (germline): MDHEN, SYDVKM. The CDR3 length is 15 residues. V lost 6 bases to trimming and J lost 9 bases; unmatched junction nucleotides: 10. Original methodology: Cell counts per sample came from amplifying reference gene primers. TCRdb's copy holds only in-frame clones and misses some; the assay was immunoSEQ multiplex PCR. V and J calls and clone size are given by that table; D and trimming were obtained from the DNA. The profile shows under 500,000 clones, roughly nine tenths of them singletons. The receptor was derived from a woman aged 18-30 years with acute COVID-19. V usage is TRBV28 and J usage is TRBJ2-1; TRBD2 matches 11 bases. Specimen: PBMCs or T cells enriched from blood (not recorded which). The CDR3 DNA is TGTGCCAGCAGCCCACTAGCGGGAGTAGTTATTGAGCAGTTCTTC. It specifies CASSPLAGVVIEQFF.